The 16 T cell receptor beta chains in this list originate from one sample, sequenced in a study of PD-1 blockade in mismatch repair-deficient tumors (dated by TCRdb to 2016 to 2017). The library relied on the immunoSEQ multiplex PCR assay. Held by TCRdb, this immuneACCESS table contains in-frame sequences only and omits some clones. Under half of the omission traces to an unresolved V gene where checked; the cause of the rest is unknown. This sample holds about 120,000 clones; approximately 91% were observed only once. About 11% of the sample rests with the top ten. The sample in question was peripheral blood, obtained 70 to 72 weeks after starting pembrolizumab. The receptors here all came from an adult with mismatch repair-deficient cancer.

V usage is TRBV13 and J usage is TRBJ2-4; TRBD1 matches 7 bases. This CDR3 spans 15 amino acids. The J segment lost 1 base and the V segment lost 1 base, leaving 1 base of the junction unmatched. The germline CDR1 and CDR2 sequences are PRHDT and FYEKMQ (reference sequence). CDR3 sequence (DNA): TGTGCCAGCAGCTTAGTACAGGGGGCCAAAAACATTCAGTACTTC. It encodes CASSLVQGAKNIQYF.

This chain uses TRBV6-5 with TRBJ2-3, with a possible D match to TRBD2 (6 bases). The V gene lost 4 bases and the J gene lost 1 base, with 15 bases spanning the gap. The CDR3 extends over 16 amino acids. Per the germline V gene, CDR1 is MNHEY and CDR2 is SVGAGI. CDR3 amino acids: CASSSPGGAGTDTQYF. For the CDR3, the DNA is TGTGCCAGCAGTTCCCCAGGCGGGGCGGGCACAGATACGCAGTATTTT.

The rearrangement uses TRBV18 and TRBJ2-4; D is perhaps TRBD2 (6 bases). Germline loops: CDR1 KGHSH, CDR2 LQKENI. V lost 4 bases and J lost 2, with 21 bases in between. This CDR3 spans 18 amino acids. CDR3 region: CASSRRAEGRRTKNIQYF. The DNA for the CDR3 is TGTGCCAGCTCACGTCGTGCCGAAGGGAGGAGAACCAAAAACATTCAGTACTTC. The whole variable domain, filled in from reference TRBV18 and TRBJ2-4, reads NAGVMQNPRHLVRRRGQEARLRCSPMKGHSHVYWYRQLPEEGLKFMVYLQKENIIDESGMPKERFSAEFPKEGPSILRIQQVVRGDSAAYFCASSRRAEGRRTKNIQYFGAGTRLSVL.

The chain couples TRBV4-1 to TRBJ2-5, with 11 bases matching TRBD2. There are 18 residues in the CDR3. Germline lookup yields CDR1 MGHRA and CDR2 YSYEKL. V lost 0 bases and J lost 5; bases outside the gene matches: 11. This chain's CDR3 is CASSQETLLAGVEETQYF. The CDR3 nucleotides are TGCGCCAGCAGCCAAGAAACCCTACTAGCGGGAGTTGAGGAGACCCAGTACTTC.

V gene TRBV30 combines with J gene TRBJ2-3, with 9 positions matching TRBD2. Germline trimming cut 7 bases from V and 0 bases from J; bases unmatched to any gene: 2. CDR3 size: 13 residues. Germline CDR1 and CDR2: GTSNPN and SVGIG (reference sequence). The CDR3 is CASTSGSTDTQYF. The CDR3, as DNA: TGTGCCTCCACTAGCGGGAGCACAGATACGCAGTATTTT.

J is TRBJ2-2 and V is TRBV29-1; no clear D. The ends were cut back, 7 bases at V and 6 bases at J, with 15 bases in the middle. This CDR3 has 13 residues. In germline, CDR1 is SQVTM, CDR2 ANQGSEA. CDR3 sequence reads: CSATGPPAGELFF. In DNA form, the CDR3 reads TGCAGCGCCACGGGCCCTCCGGCCGGGGAGCTGTTTTTT.

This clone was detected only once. CDR3 sequence (DNA): TGTGCCAGCACTACCGGACAGGGGGTTGGCTACACCTTC. Translated, it gives CASTTGQGVGYTF. The chain joins TRBV7-9 to TRBJ1-2, with TRBD1 matching over 10 bases. CDR1 and CDR2 (germline): SEHNR, FQNEAQ (reference sequence). Unmatched junction bases numbered 6, after V lost 7 bases and J lost 7 bases. The CDR3 covers 13 residues.

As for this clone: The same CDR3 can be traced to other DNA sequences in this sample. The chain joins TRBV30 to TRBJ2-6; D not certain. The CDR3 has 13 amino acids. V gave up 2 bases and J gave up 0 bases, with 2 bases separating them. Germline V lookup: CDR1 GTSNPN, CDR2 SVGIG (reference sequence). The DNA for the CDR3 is TGTGCCTGGAGTACCTCTGGGGCCAACGTCCTGACTTTC. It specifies CAWSTSGANVLTF.

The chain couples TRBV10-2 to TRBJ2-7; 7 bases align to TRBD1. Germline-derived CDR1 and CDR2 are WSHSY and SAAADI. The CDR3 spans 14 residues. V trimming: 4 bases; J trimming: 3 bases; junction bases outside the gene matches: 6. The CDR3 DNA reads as TGCGCCAGCAGTGGCCCGGGACAGCACTACGAGCAGTACTTC. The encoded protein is CASSGPGQHYEQYF.

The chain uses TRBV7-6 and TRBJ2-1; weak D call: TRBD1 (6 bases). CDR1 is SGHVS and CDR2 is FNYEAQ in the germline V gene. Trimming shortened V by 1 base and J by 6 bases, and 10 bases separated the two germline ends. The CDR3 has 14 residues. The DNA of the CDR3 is TGTGCCAGCAGCTTAGGTGGGGGCGGCAATGAGCAGTTCTTC. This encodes CASSLGGGGNEQFF.

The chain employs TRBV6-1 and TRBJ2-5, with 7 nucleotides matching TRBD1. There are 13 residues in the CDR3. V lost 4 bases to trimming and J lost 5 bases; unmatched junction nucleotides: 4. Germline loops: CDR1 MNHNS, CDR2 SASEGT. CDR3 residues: CASSGTGRETQYF. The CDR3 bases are TGTGCCAGCAGTGGGACAGGTCGGGAGACCCAGTACTTC.

The CDR3 loop reads CASSVGGALQETQYF. The CDR3, as DNA: TGTGCCAGCAGCGTAGGAGGGGCCCTGCAAGAGACCCAGTACTTC. The chain combines TRBV9 with TRBJ2-5, with D possibly called TRBD1 or TRBD2 (5 bases each). The V gene's germline CDR1 is SGDLS and CDR2 YYNGEE. CDR3 size: 15 residues. The V end lost 0 bases, the J end lost 2 bases, and 11 bases lay between the germline ends.

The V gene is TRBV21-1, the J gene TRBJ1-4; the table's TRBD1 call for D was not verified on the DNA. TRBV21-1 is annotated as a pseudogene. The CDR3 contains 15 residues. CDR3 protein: CASSKPCRAGEKLFF. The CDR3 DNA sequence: TGTGCCAGCAGCAAACCTTGCAGGGCTGGTGAAAAACTGTTTTTT.

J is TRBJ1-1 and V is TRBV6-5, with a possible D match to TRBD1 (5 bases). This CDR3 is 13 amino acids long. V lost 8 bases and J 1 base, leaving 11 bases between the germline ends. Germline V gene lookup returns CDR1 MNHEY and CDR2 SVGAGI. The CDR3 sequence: CASRRGTNTEAFF. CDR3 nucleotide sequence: TGTGCCAGCCGGCGGGGGACGAACACTGAAGCTTTCTTT.

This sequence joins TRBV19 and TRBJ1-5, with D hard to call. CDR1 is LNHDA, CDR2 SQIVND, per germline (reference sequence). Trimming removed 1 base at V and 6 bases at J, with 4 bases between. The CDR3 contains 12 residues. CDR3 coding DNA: TGTGCCAGTAGTATAGGGGGTCAGCCCCAGCATTTT. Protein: CASSIGGQPQHF.

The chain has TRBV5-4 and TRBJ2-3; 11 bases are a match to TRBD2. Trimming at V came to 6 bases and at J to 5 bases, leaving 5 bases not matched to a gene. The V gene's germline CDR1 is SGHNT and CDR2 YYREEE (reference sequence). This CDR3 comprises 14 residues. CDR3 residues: CASNPGLAGDTQYF. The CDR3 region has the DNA TGTGCCAGCAACCCAGGACTAGCGGGAGATACGCAGTATTTT.